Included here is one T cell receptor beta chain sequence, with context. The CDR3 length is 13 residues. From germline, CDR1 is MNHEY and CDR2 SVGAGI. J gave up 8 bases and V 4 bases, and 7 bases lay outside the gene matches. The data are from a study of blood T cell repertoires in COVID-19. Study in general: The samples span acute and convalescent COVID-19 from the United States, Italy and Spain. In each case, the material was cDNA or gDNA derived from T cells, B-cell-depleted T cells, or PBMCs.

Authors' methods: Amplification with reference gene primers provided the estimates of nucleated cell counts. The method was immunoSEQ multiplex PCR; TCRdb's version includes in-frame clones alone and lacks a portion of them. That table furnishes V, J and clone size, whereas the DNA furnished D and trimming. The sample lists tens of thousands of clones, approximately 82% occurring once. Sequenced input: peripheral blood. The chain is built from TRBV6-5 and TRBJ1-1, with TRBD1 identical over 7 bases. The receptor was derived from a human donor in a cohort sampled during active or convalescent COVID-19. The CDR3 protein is CASSFTGEAEAFF. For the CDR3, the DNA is TGTGCCAGCAGTTTTACAGGGGAGGCGGAAGCTTTCTTT.